This T cell receptor (beta chain) was captured in a study of vaccination and CD4 T cells after COVID-19. On this clonotype itself: The antigen is unknown.

Stated treatment: approximately 11-day PBMC culture with coronavirus spike peptide pools or control peptides (ViraFEST assay). This CDR3 spans 14 amino acids. The germline V and J ends were trimmed by 5 bases and 9 bases, with 17 bases remaining between them. CDR1 SGHAT and CDR2 FQNNGV come from the germline V gene. The study sequenced cultured CD4+ T cell DNA using the Oncomine TCR Beta short-read assay. TCRdb processed the PCR reads anew with MiXCR; each CDR3 protein has one entry. This table holds about 20,000 distinct CDR3 sequences, about half found once. This chain links TRBV11-2 with TRBJ2-1; D possibly matches TRBD1 or TRBD2 (6 bases each). The sample taken for sequencing was CD4+ T cells from blood, cultured in vitro. This clonotype originated in a human donor who had recovered from COVID-19. CDR3 in amino acids: CASSPGRTAPEQFF. The CDR3 coding sequence is TGTGCCAGCAGCCCAGGGAGGACAGCCCCTGAGCAGTTCTTC.